A selection of T cell receptor beta chains follows, all from one sample in a study of blood T cell repertoires in COVID-19. The table came from immunoSEQ multiplex PCR; TCRdb's copy has only in-frame clones and leaves some out. The sample shows some 41,000 clones, approximately 85% of them seen only once. Sequenced input: peripheral blood. The receptors were gathered from a man aged 40-50 years with active or convalescent COVID-19. The CDR3 runs from the conserved cysteine through the conserved F or W. The D gene is left open where the match is weak. Clone size is given for some rows only: seen once, a few or many times, or a class if the clone is expanded.

J: TRBJ2-1
size: .
D: TRBD1
V: TRBV7-2
CDR3: CASSPRGGLNNEQFF
DNA: TGTGCCAGCAGCCCCCGAGGGGGCCTGAACAATGAGCAGTTCTTC

J: TRBJ1-3
size: .
D: TRBD1
V: TRBV28
CDR3: CASSSPGGPSSGNTIYF
DNA: TGTGCCAGCAGTTCACCAGGGGGCCCTAGCTCTGGAAACACCATATATTTT

J: TRBJ1-6
size: .
D: .
V: TRBV19
CDR3: CASSIVGERGGSPLHF
DNA: TGTGCCAGTAGTATAGTCGGGGAGCGGGGAGGTTCACCCCTCCACTTT

J: TRBJ2-7
size: .
D: TRBD1
V: TRBV28
CDR3: CASRPGQGLYEQYF
DNA: TGTGCCAGCAGGCCGGGACAGGGTTTATACGAGCAGTACTTC

J: TRBJ2-1
size: once
D: .
V: TRBV4-1
CDR3: CASSHHTMRDNTGNEQFF
DNA: TGCGCCAGCAGCCACCACACCATGAGGGATAACACGGGGAATGAGCAGTTCTTC

J: TRBJ1-1
size: .
D: .
V: TRBV9
CDR3: CASSSRGEGGAFF
DNA: TGTGCCAGCAGCTCCCGTGGCGAGGGAGGAGCTTTCTTT

J: TRBJ1-1
size: .
D: .
V: TRBV11-3
CDR3: CASSTRSQGKGVEFYTEAFF
DNA: TGTGCCAGCAGCACTCGTAGTCAAGGGAAAGGGGTCGAATTTTACACTGAAGCTTTCTTT

J: TRBJ1-1
size: once
D: .
V: TRBV9
CDR3: CASSVGWMEEAFF
DNA: TGTGCCAGCAGCGTAGGATGGATGGAGGAAGCTTTCTTT

J: TRBJ1-4
size: .
D: .
V: TRBV29-1
CDR3: CSFKPTRDNEKLFF
DNA: TGCAGCTTCAAACCCACCAGGGATAATGAAAAACTGTTTTTT

J: TRBJ1-4
size: .
D: TRBD1
V: TRBV11-2
CDR3: CASTPGGEGRGLFF
DNA: TGTGCCAGCACGCCAGGGGGCGAGGGGAGGGGCCTGTTTTTT

J: TRBJ1-1
size: medium-sized
D: .
V: TRBV9
CDR3: CASSVGQGTEAFF
DNA: TGTGCCAGCAGCGTAGGCCAGGGAACTGAAGCTTTCTTT

J: TRBJ2-1
size: .
D: TRBD2
V: TRBV11-1
CDR3: CASSFASGGANNEQFF
DNA: TGTGCCAGCAGCTTCGCTAGCGGGGGGGCCAACAATGAGCAGTTCTTC

J: TRBJ2-5
size: .
D: TRBD2
V: TRBV19
CDR3: CASSNGLAGSQETQYF
DNA: TGTGCCAGTAGTAATGGACTAGCGGGGTCCCAAGAGACCCAGTACTTC

J: TRBJ2-7
size: .
D: TRBD2
V: TRBV5-4
CDR3: CASSSPRSGSDEQYF
DNA: TGTGCCAGCAGCTCCCCCCGAAGCGGGAGCGACGAGCAGTACTTC

J: TRBJ2-7
size: .
D: TRBD1
V: TRBV29-1
CDR3: CSVAGTGDTYEQYF
DNA: TGCAGCGTCGCCGGGACAGGGGATACCTACGAGCAGTACTTC

J: TRBJ2-7
size: .
D: TRBD2
V: TRBV4-1
CDR3: CASSQKTSGRVEQYF
DNA: TGCGCCAGCAGCCAAAAGACTAGCGGGAGGGTAGAGCAGTACTTC

J: TRBJ1-6
size: .
D: TRBD1
V: TRBV6-1
CDR3: CASSPGTGESPLHF
DNA: TGTGCCAGCAGTCCCGGGACAGGGGAGTCACCCCTCCACTTT

J: TRBJ1-2
size: .
D: .
V: TRBV5-4
CDR3: CASSLESSRQSYGYTF
DNA: TGTGCCAGCAGCTTGGAATCCTCCCGACAGAGCTATGGCTACACCTTC

J: TRBJ2-5
size: .
D: .
V: TRBV7-8
CDR3: CASSLVPGRGHQETQYF
DNA: TGTGCCAGCAGCTTAGTTCCTGGAAGGGGCCATCAAGAGACCCAGTACTTC

J: TRBJ2-2
size: once
D: TRBD1
V: TRBV7-9
CDR3: CASSTDRGRSGELFF
DNA: TGTGCCAGCAGCACCGACAGGGGGCGGTCCGGGGAGCTGTTTTTT

J: TRBJ1-1
size: .
D: .
V: TRBV15
CDR3: CATSREKGTEAFF
DNA: TGTGCCACCAGCAGAGAGAAGGGGACAGAAGCTTTCTTT

J: TRBJ2-1
size: .
D: .
V: TRBV5-6
CDR3: CASSLWSDSYNEQFF
DNA: TGTGCCAGCAGCTTGTGGTCAGACTCCTACAATGAGCAGTTCTTC

J: TRBJ1-1
size: .
D: .
V: TRBV2
CDR3: CASSELGRGNTEAFF
DNA: TGTGCCAGCAGTGAACTCGGCAGGGGAAACACTGAAGCTTTCTTT

J: TRBJ1-2
size: few
D: TRBD1
V: TRBV30
CDR3: CAWTGTGSNYGYTF
DNA: TGTGCCTGGACCGGGACAGGGAGTAACTATGGCTACACCTTC

J: TRBJ1-6
size: .
D: .
V: TRBV7-9
CDR3: CASSLTGTLRNSPLHF
DNA: TGTGCCAGCAGCCTCACCGGGACACTTCGGAATTCACCCCTCCACTTT

J: TRBJ1-2
size: .
D: .
V: TRBV4-1
CDR3: CASSQESLRGSGYTF
DNA: TGCGCCAGCAGCCAAGAGTCCCTAAGGGGCAGTGGCTACACCTTC

J: TRBJ1-1
size: .
D: .
V: TRBV3-1/TRBV3-2
CDR3: CASSRTGEGAFF
DNA: TGTGCCAGCAGCCGGACGGGGGAGGGAGCTTTCTTT

J: TRBJ1-1
size: .
D: TRBD1
V: TRBV19
CDR3: CASKTGTANTEAFF
DNA: TGTGCCAGTAAGACCGGGACAGCTAACACTGAAGCTTTCTTT

J: TRBJ2-6
size: .
D: TRBD1
V: TRBV24-1
CDR3: CATSVSGTGFSGANVLTF
DNA: TGTGCCACCAGTGTGTCCGGGACAGGGTTCTCTGGGGCCAACGTCCTGACTTTC

J: TRBJ1-5
size: .
D: TRBD1
V: TRBV7-2
CDR3: CASSLTTGANQPQHF
DNA: TGTGCCAGCAGCTTGACGACAGGGGCGAATCAGCCCCAGCATTTT

J: TRBJ1-4
size: .
D: TRBD1
V: TRBV19
CDR3: CASRFGTASTNEKLFF
DNA: TGTGCCAGTAGATTTGGGACAGCTTCAACTAATGAAAAACTGTTTTTT

J: TRBJ2-3
size: .
D: .
V: TRBV6-2/TRBV6-3
CDR3: CASSRVSDTQYF
DNA: TGTGCCAGCAGTCGAGTGTCAGATACGCAGTATTTT

J: TRBJ2-7
size: .
D: .
V: TRBV18
CDR3: CASSPDSPQRSEQYF
DNA: TGTGCCAGCTCACCGGATAGTCCTCAGCGTTCCGAGCAGTACTTC

J: TRBJ2-6
size: .
D: .
V: TRBV6-2/TRBV6-3
CDR3: CASSYMGGGSGANVLTF
DNA: TGTGCCAGCAGTTACATGGGAGGGGGCTCTGGGGCCAACGTCCTGACTTTC

J: TRBJ1-1
size: .
D: .
V: TRBV18
CDR3: CASSPDTNTEAFF
DNA: TGTGCCAGCTCGCCGGACACAAACACTGAAGCTTTCTTT

J: TRBJ1-2
size: many
D: .
V: TRBV30
CDR3: CAWSQKTASYTF
DNA: TGTGCCTGGAGTCAAAAGACAGCTAGCTACACCTTC

J: TRBJ1-4
size: .
D: TRBD1
V: TRBV6-5
CDR3: CANSDRGRNEKLFF
DNA: TGTGCCAACTCCGACAGGGGGCGTAATGAAAAACTGTTTTTT

J: TRBJ1-4
size: .
D: .
V: TRBV11-1
CDR3: CASSQGGTNEKLFF
DNA: TGTGCCAGCAGCCAGGGTGGAACTAATGAAAAACTGTTTTTT

J: TRBJ2-2
size: .
D: TRBD2
V: TRBV6-2/TRBV6-3
CDR3: CASSAGLAGAFSRELFF
DNA: TGTGCCAGCAGTGCCGGACTAGCGGGGGCCTTCTCCAGGGAGCTGTTTTTT

J: TRBJ2-5
size: medium-sized
D: .
V: TRBV5-4
CDR3: CASSLGASWETQYF
DNA: TGTGCCAGCAGCTTGGGAGCTAGCTGGGAGACCCAGTACTTC

J: TRBJ2-2
size: .
D: .
V: TRBV9
CDR3: CASSVGAAVGELFF
DNA: TGTGCCAGCAGCGTAGGGGCAGCGGTCGGGGAGCTGTTTTTT

J: TRBJ1-2
size: .
D: TRBD1
V: TRBV4-3
CDR3: CASSPRQGEVGYTF
DNA: TGCGCCAGCAGCCCCCGACAGGGAGAGGTCGGCTACACCTTC

J: TRBJ2-1
size: .
D: .
V: TRBV7-9
CDR3: CASSPWVDSYNEQFF
DNA: TGTGCCAGCAGCCCATGGGTAGACAGTTACAATGAGCAGTTCTTC

J: TRBJ1-1
size: .
D: .
V: TRBV9
CDR3: CASSYVRRTANLNTEAFF
DNA: TGTGCCAGCAGCTATGTTCGGAGGACAGCTAACCTGAACACTGAAGCTTTCTTT

J: TRBJ2-1
size: .
D: .
V: TRBV6-2/TRBV6-3
CDR3: CASSYPVDEQFF
DNA: TGTGCCAGCAGTTACCCGGTTGATGAGCAGTTCTTC